This T cell receptor (beta chain) is from a study of blood T cell repertoires in COVID-19. Study summary: COVID-19 samples from acute and convalescent phases originated in the United States, Italy and Spain. In each case, the material was cDNA or gDNA derived from T cells, B-cell-depleted T cells, or PBMCs.

Original analysis: Estimates of nucleated cell counts were drawn from the amplification of reference gene primers. Profiled with immunoSEQ multiplex PCR; TCRdb holds only in-frame clones, not every one. The V and J calls and the clone size are those of that table, but D and trimming were determined from the DNA. The top ten hold roughly 4% of the sample, which has under 300,000 clones, approximately 84% seen once. This CDR3 has 14 amino acids. Looked up from germline, CDR1 is LGHDT and CDR2 is YNNKEL (reference sequence). V shed 1 base and J shed 0 bases, with 6 bases lying between them. Sample: peripheral blood. The V gene is TRBV3-1 (or the pseudogene TRBV3-2), the J gene TRBJ1-1; D not certain. This sequence originates from a man aged 50-59 years with acute or convalescent COVID-19. The CDR3 bases are TGTGCCAGCAGCCAAGTCCAGATGAACACTGAAGCTTTCTTT. Protein: CASSQVQMNTEAFF.